Reported below is one TCR beta chain. What it binds is unknown. The CDR3 length is 14 residues. The trim removed 1 base at V and 5 bases at J, leaving 4 bases unmatched. The germline V gene has CDR1 SGHRS and CDR2 YFSETQ. The sample belongs to a study of T cell responses to AZD1222 COVID-19 vaccine. Regarding the study as a whole: Only a handful of AZD1222 recipients were seropositive at baseline. Spike-specific TCR breadth and depth went up after people got two AZD1222 doses. Regions 160-218 and 743-854 dominated among vaccine-associated CD4 TCRs spanning spike.

Sequencing used immunoSEQ multiplex PCR; TCRdb keeps in-frame clones, though not all of them. Of approximately 190,000 clones detected, more than 80% appear once; the ten largest clones hold 3.6%. The sample was peripheral blood, taken 28 days after the second dose of the MenACWY control vaccine. The chain links TRBV5-1 to TRBJ2-5, with 8 bases aligning to TRBD2. The TCR was taken from an adult who received the MenACWY meningococcal vaccine as a control. CDR3 in amino acids: CASSLSGSRETQYF. DNA for the CDR3: TGCGCCAGCAGCTTGAGCGGGAGTCGCGAGACCCAGTACTTC.